The rows below give T cell receptor beta chains drawn from one sample of a study of OX40 agonist ivuxolimab in advanced cancers. TCRdb keeps only in-frame clones here, not all; method: immunoSEQ multiplex PCR. The data show approximately 100,000 clones, less than 95% seen once. The sample here was CD4+ or CD8+ T cells sorted from blood, taken in a trial of the OX40 agonist ivuxolimab. These receptors came from an adult with an advanced solid tumor such as melanoma, head and neck, liver or kidney cancer. Each CDR3 is given with its conserved first and last residue. A D gene is named only where the DNA matches it firmly. Size values are once, few and many counts, or a class for expanded clones, and some rows have none.

CDR3 DNA: TGTGCCAGCAGTTACTCGATGGCTAGCGAGCAGTTCTTC
CDR3 protein: CASSYSMASEQFF
clone size: .
CDR3 length: 13
J gene: TRBJ2-1
D gene: .
V gene: TRBV6-6

CDR3 DNA: TGTGCCAGCAGCTTGGTTGGCGTTCAGCCCCAGCATTTT
CDR3 protein: CASSLVGVQPQHF
clone size: few
CDR3 length: 13
J gene: TRBJ1-5
D gene: .
V gene: TRBV5-6

CDR3 DNA: TGTGCCATCAGTGAGAGAGAGAACGAAAAACTGTTTTTT
CDR3 protein: CAISERENEKLFF
clone size: .
CDR3 length: 13
J gene: TRBJ1-4
D gene: .
V gene: TRBV10-3

CDR3 DNA: TGTGCCAGCTCGCAAATTACCTTAGCGGGAGGGCTTGGCAATGAGCAGTTCTTC
CDR3 protein: CASSQITLAGGLGNEQFF
clone size: .
CDR3 length: 18
J gene: TRBJ2-1
D gene: TRBD2
V gene: TRBV18

CDR3 DNA: TGTGCCAGCAGCCAAGTGGGACAGGGGGCCGGAGGTGAAAAACTGTTTTTT
CDR3 protein: CASSQVGQGAGGEKLFF
clone size: .
CDR3 length: 17
J gene: TRBJ1-4
D gene: TRBD1
V gene: TRBV4-2

CDR3 DNA: TGTGCCAGTAGTATCCAGGGTCACACCGGGGAGCTGTTTTTT
CDR3 protein: CASSIQGHTGELFF
clone size: .
CDR3 length: 14
J gene: TRBJ2-2
D gene: .
V gene: TRBV19

CDR3 DNA: TGTGCCAGTACCCCCCAGGGGGACAGGGGCGTGCATGGCTACACCTTC
CDR3 protein: CASTPQGDRGVHGYTF
clone size: .
CDR3 length: 16
J gene: TRBJ1-2
D gene: TRBD1
V gene: TRBV19

CDR3 DNA: TGCGCCAGCAGCTTGGGGCGGTCCTGGGATACGCAGTATTTT
CDR3 protein: CASSLGRSWDTQYF
clone size: .
CDR3 length: 14
J gene: TRBJ2-3
D gene: .
V gene: TRBV5-1

CDR3 DNA: TGCAGCGTTGCAGCCAGCAACTATGGCTACACCTTC
CDR3 protein: CSVAASNYGYTF
clone size: once
CDR3 length: 12
J gene: TRBJ1-2
D gene: .
V gene: TRBV29-1

CDR3 DNA: TGTGCCAGCAGCTTAGACAGCGGGGTGAACACCGGGGAGCTGTTTTTT
CDR3 protein: CASSLDSGVNTGELFF
clone size: .
CDR3 length: 16
J gene: TRBJ2-2
D gene: TRBD2
V gene: TRBV11-1

CDR3 DNA: TGTGCCAGCAGTGAACGGTGGCAGGGGACTAATGAAAAACTGTTTTTT
CDR3 protein: CASSERWQGTNEKLFF
clone size: .
CDR3 length: 16
J gene: TRBJ1-4
D gene: .
V gene: TRBV2

CDR3 DNA: TGTGCCAGCAGTGTAGGCCAAATCAATGAGCAGTTCTTC
CDR3 protein: CASSVGQINEQFF
clone size: .
CDR3 length: 13
J gene: TRBJ2-1
D gene: .
V gene: TRBV2

CDR3 DNA: TGTGCCGTCGAAAGGACCAGGGGCAGGAACGAGCAGTACTTC
CDR3 protein: CAVERTRGRNEQYF
clone size: .
CDR3 length: 14
J gene: TRBJ2-7
D gene: .
V gene: TRBV7-9

CDR3 DNA: TGCGCCAGCAGCCCCGGGACAGGAGAAAATTCACCCCTCCACTTT
CDR3 protein: CASSPGTGENSPLHF
clone size: .
CDR3 length: 15
J gene: TRBJ1-6
D gene: TRBD1
V gene: TRBV5-1

CDR3 DNA: TGCGCCAGCAGCTGGGGGGGTCAGCGGGACTCCTACAATGAGCAGTTCTTC
CDR3 protein: CASSWGGQRDSYNEQFF
clone size: .
CDR3 length: 17
J gene: TRBJ2-1
D gene: TRBD2
V gene: TRBV5-1

CDR3 DNA: TGCGCCAGCAGCCAAGTCAGGGGGCGGAGCGGGGCCAACGTCCTGACTTTC
CDR3 protein: CASSQVRGRSGANVLTF
clone size: once
CDR3 length: 17
J gene: TRBJ2-6
D gene: TRBD1
V gene: TRBV4-3

CDR3 DNA: TGTGCCACTGGGGGGAGAGTGAGCACAGATACGCAGTATTTT
CDR3 protein: CATGGRVSTDTQYF
clone size: .
CDR3 length: 14
J gene: TRBJ2-3
D gene: .
V gene: TRBV30

CDR3 DNA: TGCGCCAGCAGCCATCTCGTCAGGGGAAATGAGCAGTTCTTC
CDR3 protein: CASSHLVRGNEQFF
clone size: .
CDR3 length: 14
J gene: TRBJ2-1
D gene: .
V gene: TRBV4-1

CDR3 DNA: TGTGCCAGCAGCTTTGCCTCTAGGAGCACCGGGGAGCTGTTTTTT
CDR3 protein: CASSFASRSTGELFF
clone size: .
CDR3 length: 15
J gene: TRBJ2-2
D gene: .
V gene: TRBV11-3

CDR3 DNA: TGTGCCAGCAGCAAAGAAGGGAAGCGGGAGGCCACCTACAATGAGCAGTTCTTC
CDR3 protein: CASSKEGKREATYNEQFF
clone size: .
CDR3 length: 18
J gene: TRBJ2-1
D gene: .
V gene: TRBV21-1

CDR3 DNA: TGTGCCAGCAGTTACTCCGGGACTAGAGGCGATACGCAGTATTTT
CDR3 protein: CASSYSGTRGDTQYF
clone size: .
CDR3 length: 15
J gene: TRBJ2-3
D gene: TRBD2
V gene: TRBV6-5

CDR3 DNA: TGTGCCTGGTATCGGGACAGGCCAAACTATGGCTACACCTTC
CDR3 protein: CAWYRDRPNYGYTF
clone size: .
CDR3 length: 14
J gene: TRBJ1-2
D gene: TRBD1
V gene: TRBV30

CDR3 DNA: TGTGCCAGTAGCAAAGAAGACCCAGCCCTCGCAGATACGCAGTATTTT
CDR3 protein: CASSKEDPALADTQYF
clone size: .
CDR3 length: 16
J gene: TRBJ2-3
D gene: .
V gene: TRBV19